This is a list of T cell receptor beta chains from one sample in a study of blood T cell repertoires in COVID-19. Produced via immunoSEQ multiplex PCR; TCRdb's table is partial and in-frame only. Of 350,000 or so clones listed, roughly 90% are singletons. The sequenced sample consisted of PBMCs or T cells enriched from blood (not recorded which). The origin of the receptors is a woman in her thirties who had recovered from COVID-19. Each CDR3 is given with its conserved first and last residue. The order of the fields is D gene, J gene, clone size, V gene, CDR3 protein, CDR3 DNA. The D gene is left open where the match is weak. The size of a clone is reported for some rows only, either as once, few or many, or as a class for expanded clones.

>TRBD1|TRBJ2-7|.|TRBV24-1
CATSDQGQGREQYF
TGTGCCACCAGTGATCAGGGACAGGGGCGGGAGCAGTACTTC
>.|TRBJ1-2|.|TRBV11-3
CASSFSGAKNYGYTF
TGTGCCAGCAGCTTTTCGGGAGCCAAGAACTATGGCTACACCTTC
>.|TRBJ1-1|once|TRBV29-1
CSVEGRLNTEAFF
TGCAGCGTTGAGGGCAGACTGAACACTGAAGCTTTCTTT
>TRBD1|TRBJ1-5|.|TRBV6-5
CASRVATGSGQPQHF
TGTGCCAGCAGAGTAGCGACAGGGAGTGGGCAGCCCCAGCATTTT
>.|TRBJ2-7|.|TRBV28
CASSPPGNPYEQYF
TGTGCCAGCAGCCCGCCCGGGAACCCCTACGAGCAGTACTTC
>.|TRBJ1-2|.|TRBV5-8
CASSLGLLRTDRVIYGYTF
TGTGCCAGCAGCTTGGGCCTCCTCCGGACCGACAGAGTCATCTATGGCTACACCTTC
>.|TRBJ1-2|.|TRBV11-2
CASSPIRGNYGYTF
TGTGCCAGCAGCCCAATTAGGGGGAACTATGGCTACACCTTC
>TRBD1|TRBJ1-1|.|TRBV6-5
CASRPTGTGAAEAFF
TGTGCCAGCAGACCGACCGGGACAGGGGCAGCTGAAGCTTTCTTT
>.|TRBJ1-2|.|TRBV6-5
CASSYEGFGYTF
TGTGCCAGCAGTTACGAGGGTTTTGGCTACACCTTC
>.|TRBJ2-5|.|TRBV7-9
CASSGRTQETQYF
TGTGCCAGCAGCGGACGGACACAAGAGACCCAGTACTTC
>TRBD1|TRBJ2-1|.|TRBV7-2
CASSSRTGSPEQFF
TGTGCCAGCAGCTCCCGGACAGGGTCACCTGAGCAGTTCTTC
>.|TRBJ1-1|.|TRBV4-1
CASSQGEEGGHTEAFF
TGCGCCAGCAGCCAAGGGGAAGAGGGGGGGCACACTGAAGCTTTCTTT
>.|TRBJ2-3|.|TRBV19
CASSQNYRGTDTQYF
TGTGCCAGTAGTCAGAATTACAGGGGCACAGATACGCAGTATTTT
>.|TRBJ1-4|.|TRBV29-1
CSVETQGGTEKLFF
TGCAGCGTTGAAACGCAGGGAGGTACTGAAAAACTGTTTTTT
>TRBD2|TRBJ2-1|.|TRBV11-2
CASSSQTSGRGYNEQFF
TGTGCCAGCAGCAGCCAAACTAGCGGGAGGGGTTACAATGAGCAGTTCTTC
>.|TRBJ1-2|once|TRBV11-2
CASSFEGQYYGYTF
TGTGCCAGCAGCTTCGAAGGACAGTACTATGGCTACACCTTC
>TRBD2|TRBJ2-3|.|TRBV7-9
CASSYQRGSDTQYF
TGTGCCAGCAGCTATCAGCGGGGTTCAGATACGCAGTATTTT
>TRBD1|TRBJ2-7|.|TRBV13
CASSLGDRGFYEQYF
TGTGCCAGCAGCTTAGGAGACAGGGGTTTCTACGAGCAGTACTTC
>TRBD1|TRBJ2-7|.|TRBV28
CASSVTGAATYEQYF
TGTGCCAGCAGTGTTACAGGGGCCGCCACCTACGAGCAGTACTTC
>TRBD2|TRBJ2-7|.|TRBV7-3
CASSLTGAGDYEQYF
TGTGCCAGCAGCTTAACAGGGGCGGGGGACTACGAGCAGTACTTC
>.|TRBJ2-2|.|TRBV28
CASSRPPGELFF
TGTGCCAGCAGCAGGCCCCCAGGGGAGCTGTTTTTT